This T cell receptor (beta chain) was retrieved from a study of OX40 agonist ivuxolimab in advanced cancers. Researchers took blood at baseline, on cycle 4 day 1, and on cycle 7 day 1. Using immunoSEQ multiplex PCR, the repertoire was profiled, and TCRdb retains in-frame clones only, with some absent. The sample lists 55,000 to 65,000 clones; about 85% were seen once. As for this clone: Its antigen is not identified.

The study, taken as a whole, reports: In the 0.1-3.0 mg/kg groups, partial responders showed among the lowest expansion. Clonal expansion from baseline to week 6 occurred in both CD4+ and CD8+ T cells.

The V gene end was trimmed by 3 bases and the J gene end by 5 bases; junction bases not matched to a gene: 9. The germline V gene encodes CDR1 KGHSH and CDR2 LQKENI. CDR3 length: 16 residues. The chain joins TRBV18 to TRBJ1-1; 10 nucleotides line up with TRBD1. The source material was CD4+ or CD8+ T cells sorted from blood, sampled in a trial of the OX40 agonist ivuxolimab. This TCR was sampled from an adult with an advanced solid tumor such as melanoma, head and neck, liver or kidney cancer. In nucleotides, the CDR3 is TGTGCCAGCTCACCGGCCCTCTCGGGACAGGGGACTGAAGCTTTCTTT. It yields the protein CASSPALSGQGTEAFF.